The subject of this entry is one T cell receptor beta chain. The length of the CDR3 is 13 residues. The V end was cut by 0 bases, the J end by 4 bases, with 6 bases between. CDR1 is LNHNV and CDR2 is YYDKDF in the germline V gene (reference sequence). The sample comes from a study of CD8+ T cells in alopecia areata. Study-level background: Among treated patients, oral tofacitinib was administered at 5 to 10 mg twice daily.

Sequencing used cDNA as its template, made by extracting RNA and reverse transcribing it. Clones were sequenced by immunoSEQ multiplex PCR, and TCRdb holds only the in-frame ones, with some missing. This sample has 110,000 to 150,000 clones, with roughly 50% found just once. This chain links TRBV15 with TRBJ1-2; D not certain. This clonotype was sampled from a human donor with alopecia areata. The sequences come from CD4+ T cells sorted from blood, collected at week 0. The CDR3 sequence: CATSRDGGYGYTF. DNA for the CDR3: TGTGCCACCAGCAGAGATGGTGGCTATGGCTACACCTTC.